The next 8 T cell receptor beta chains were all read from a single sample in a study of identical twins. TCRdb passed the 5' RACE reads through MiXCR, listing each CDR3 protein once. Of about 220,000 distinct CDR3 sequences listed, around 6.8% are singletons. This same sample was also taken into another study, of yellow fever vaccine responses in identical twins.

Sequenced: memory (CD45RO+) T cells sorted from blood. The receptors stem from a woman under 30 in good health.

Of note for this clonotype: This may be a read error, as it is one base from a much larger clone. The chain couples TRBV3-1 to TRBJ2-1, with 13 nucleotides matching TRBD2. The CDR3 contains 18 residues. CDR1 LGHDT and CDR2 YNNKEL come from the germline V gene (reference sequence). The CDR3 region is CATSQDVTSGRRHNEQFF. The CDR3 DNA reads as TGTGCCACCAGCCAAGATGTGACTAGCGGGAGGAGGCACAATGAGCAGTTCTTC.

In this sample, this clonotype turned up a few times. V gene TRBV6-1 combines with J gene TRBJ1-4; D is perhaps TRBD1 (6 bases). The V end was cut by 6 bases, the J end by 7 bases, with 15 bases between. The germline gives CDR1 MNHNS, CDR2 SASEGT. The CDR3 loop spans 14 amino acids. For the CDR3, the DNA is TGTGCCAGCAGCAAGGACAGCAGCGGTGAAAAACTGTTTTTT. Protein: CASSKDSSGEKLFF.

CDR3 DNA sequence: TGTGCCAGCAGCGGGAGGGGGGAAGCGGGAGAATCGGTTGGGAGCTCCTACAATGAGCAGTTCTTC. Encoded protein: CASSGRGEAGESVGSSYNEQFF. The V and J genes are TRBV9 and TRBJ2-1, with TRBD2 matching 8 bases. Germline-derived CDR1 and CDR2 are SGDLS and YYNGEE. J gave up 0 bases and V 3 bases, and 23 bases lay outside the gene matches. The CDR3 is 22 residues long.

This clonotype was counted between two and nine times. The junction departs from germline at one end; a sequencing error may be responsible. The rearrangement uses TRBV7-7 and TRBJ2-5, with D tentatively TRBD2 (6 bases). Germline CDR1 and CDR2: SSHAT and FNYEAQ (reference sequence). This CDR3 comprises 14 residues. This chain's CDR3 is CASSSEGLQETQYF. CDR3 bases: TGTGCTAGCAGCTCCGAGGGACTTCAAGAGACCCAGTACTTC.

This clonotype has at least ten counts. V usage is TRBV15 and J usage is TRBJ2-1, with 9 bases aligning to TRBD1. With V trimmed by 7 bases and J by 4 bases, 5 bases remained unmatched. The V gene's germline CDR1 is LNHNV and CDR2 YYDKDF (reference sequence). The CDR3 runs to 14 residues. CDR3 in amino acids: CATTGTGSYNEQFF. For the CDR3, the DNA is TGTGCCACCACCGGGACAGGGTCATACAATGAGCAGTTCTTC.

The V call is TRBV10-2, the J call TRBJ2-5; 9 positions match TRBD2. This CDR3 region has 15 residues. Germline CDR1 is WSHSY and CDR2 is SAAADI. V trimming: 7 bases; J trimming: 2 bases; junction bases outside the gene matches: 8. The CDR3 nucleotides are TGCGCCAGCAACCCACTGCGGGAGGGACAAGAGACCCAGTACTTC. It yields the protein CASNPLREGQETQYF.

This clonotype was counted at least ten times. The chain is built from TRBV12-3 or TRBV12-4 and TRBJ2-7; TRBD2 might be the D (5 bases). V shed 7 bases and J shed 2 bases, with 12 bases lying between them. This CDR3 spans 13 amino acids. The DNA of the CDR3 is TGTGCCAGCACTAAGGGAGTAGCCTACGAGCAGTACTTC. Its translation is CASTKGVAYEQYF.

The gene calls are TRBV10-3 and TRBJ1-1; a possible D gene is TRBD1 (5 bases). V dropped 2 bases and J dropped 4 bases, with 11 bases sitting between them. Germline lookup yields CDR1 ENHRY and CDR2 SYGVKD. This CDR3 has 14 amino acids. The chain's CDR3 is CAISEGGGFTEAFF. The CDR3 DNA reads as TGTGCCATCAGTGAGGGGGGAGGTTTCACTGAAGCTTTCTTT.